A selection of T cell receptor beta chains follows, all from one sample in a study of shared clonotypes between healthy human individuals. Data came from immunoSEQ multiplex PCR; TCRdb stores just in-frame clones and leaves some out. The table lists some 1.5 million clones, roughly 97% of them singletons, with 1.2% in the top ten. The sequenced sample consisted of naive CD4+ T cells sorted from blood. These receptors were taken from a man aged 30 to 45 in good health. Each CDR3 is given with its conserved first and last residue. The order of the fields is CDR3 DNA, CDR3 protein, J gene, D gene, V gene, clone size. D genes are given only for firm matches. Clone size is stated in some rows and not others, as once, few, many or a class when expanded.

DNA: TGCAGCGTTGAAAGTTTCCCGCTACAGGGGAGCAATGAGCAGTTCTTC
CDR3: CSVESFPLQGSNEQFF
J: TRBJ2-1
D: TRBD1
V: TRBV29-1
size: once

DNA: TGTGCCAGCAGTGCCACCCACCGGGATTACAATGAGCAGTTCTTC
CDR3: CASSATHRDYNEQFF
J: TRBJ2-1
D: -
V: TRBV28
size: -

DNA: TGCGCCAGCAGTGACGGGACTCGAACAAGAGATTGGGCCCAGTACTTC
CDR3: CASSDGTRTRDWAQYF
J: TRBJ2-5
D: -
V: TRBV10-2
size: -

DNA: TGTGCCAGCAGGCCCGGGACTGGTGAGCAGTTCTTC
CDR3: CASRPGTGEQFF
J: TRBJ2-1
D: -
V: TRBV28
size: -

DNA: TGTGCCAGCAGTTTGAGGGCACGGCGGAATGAGCAGTTCTTC
CDR3: CASSLRARRNEQFF
J: TRBJ2-1
D: -
V: TRBV28
size: -

DNA: TGTGCCAGCAGTGGGAATCCCGGGGAGCTGTTTTTT
CDR3: CASSGNPGELFF
J: TRBJ2-2
D: -
V: TRBV28
size: -

DNA: TGTGCCAGCAGCCCATTGCCACAGGTTGCTGTTGGCACCGGGGAGCTGTTTTTT
CDR3: CASSPLPQVAVGTGELFF
J: TRBJ2-2
D: -
V: TRBV7-9
size: -

DNA: TGTGCCAGCAGCACCCGCTGGGGACAGGGGTCAGATACGCAGTATTTT
CDR3: CASSTRWGQGSDTQYF
J: TRBJ2-3
D: TRBD1
V: TRBV9
size: -

DNA: TGTGCCAGCAGCCGGGGGACAGTCTCTGGAAACACCATATATTTT
CDR3: CASSRGTVSGNTIYF
J: TRBJ1-3
D: TRBD1
V: TRBV5-5
size: -

DNA: TGCGCCAGCAGACCGTCCCCCAATCAGCCCCAGCATTTT
CDR3: CASRPSPNQPQHF
J: TRBJ1-5
D: -
V: TRBV5-1
size: -

DNA: TGTGCCAGCAGGCCAGGTCCTCGGGACTATGGCTACACCTTC
CDR3: CASRPGPRDYGYTF
J: TRBJ1-2
D: -
V: TRBV6-5
size: -

DNA: TGTGCCAGCAGGGTTGATAGCGGGAGAGTCAATGAGCAGTTCTTC
CDR3: CASRVDSGRVNEQFF
J: TRBJ2-1
D: TRBD2
V: TRBV5-6
size: -

DNA: TGTGCCAGCAGTGCCGGGACTAGCGGGTTTGGGGCTACCTACGAGCAGTACTTC
CDR3: CASSAGTSGFGATYEQYF
J: TRBJ2-7
D: TRBD2
V: TRBV7-2
size: -

DNA: TGCGCCAGTGGGGGATTCGGGGCCACTGAAGCTTTCTTT
CDR3: CASGGFGATEAFF
J: TRBJ1-1
D: -
V: TRBV5-1
size: -

DNA: TGTGCCAGTAGTGCAAGGGGTCTAGTATCCTACGAGCAGTACTTC
CDR3: CASSARGLVSYEQYF
J: TRBJ2-7
D: -
V: TRBV19
size: -

DNA: TGTGCCAGCAGTCCGGCGGCGGAGGGGGAAGAGACCCAGTACTTC
CDR3: CASSPAAEGEETQYF
J: TRBJ2-5
D: -
V: TRBV5-4
size: once

DNA: TGTGCCACCTTCCGAGACAGAGCGAACACCGGGGAGCTGTTTTTT
CDR3: CATFRDRANTGELFF
J: TRBJ2-2
D: -
V: TRBV19
size: -

DNA: TGTGCCAGCAGTGAATATACAGGGGACTATGGCTACACCTTC
CDR3: CASSEYTGDYGYTF
J: TRBJ1-2
D: TRBD1
V: TRBV2
size: -

DNA: TGTGCCAGCAGCCACCCAGGGACCCGGAATGAGCAGTTCTTC
CDR3: CASSHPGTRNEQFF
J: TRBJ2-1
D: -
V: TRBV27
size: -

DNA: TGCGCCAGCAGCTTTCGTGGTTCGAACACCGGGGAGCTGTTTTTT
CDR3: CASSFRGSNTGELFF
J: TRBJ2-2
D: -
V: TRBV5-1
size: once

DNA: TGTGCCAGCAGCCTCCAGGACAGGGTTAGCGAGCAGTACTTC
CDR3: CASSLQDRVSEQYF
J: TRBJ2-7
D: TRBD1
V: TRBV27
size: -

DNA: TGTGCCAGCTCACCTAGTAGGGCCCACAATGAGCAGTTCTTC
CDR3: CASSPSRAHNEQFF
J: TRBJ2-1
D: -
V: TRBV18
size: -

DNA: TGCAGTGCCAGCACTGACTACGAGCAGTACTTC
CDR3: CSASTDYEQYF
J: TRBJ2-7
D: -
V: TRBV20-1
size: few

DNA: TGTGCCGTCGGGACTAGCGGAAAATACGAGCAGTACTTC
CDR3: CAVGTSGKYEQYF
J: TRBJ2-7
D: TRBD2
V: TRBV10-3
size: -

DNA: TGTGCCAGCACCGAAACCGGGACTAAATACGAGCAGTACTTC
CDR3: CASTETGTKYEQYF
J: TRBJ2-7
D: TRBD2
V: TRBV5-5
size: -

DNA: TGCGCCGCTGGCGGATCGAACACCGGGGAGCTGTTTTTT
CDR3: CAAGGSNTGELFF
J: TRBJ2-2
D: -
V: TRBV5-1
size: -

DNA: TGTGCCAGCGGGAGGGGTACCGGGGAGCTGTTTTTT
CDR3: CASGRGTGELFF
J: TRBJ2-2
D: TRBD2
V: TRBV7-6
size: once

DNA: TGTGCCAGTAGTATCGCAATCGATACCGGGGAGCTGTTTTTT
CDR3: CASSIAIDTGELFF
J: TRBJ2-2
D: -
V: TRBV19
size: -

DNA: TGCGCCAGCACCGGGACGGACACAGATACGCAGTATTTT
CDR3: CASTGTDTDTQYF
J: TRBJ2-3
D: -
V: TRBV5-1
size: -

DNA: TGTGCCAGCAGGCCGCCCGGGACAGGGATAGGAAACGAGCAGTACTTC
CDR3: CASRPPGTGIGNEQYF
J: TRBJ2-7
D: TRBD1
V: TRBV28
size: -

DNA: TGTGCCACTAAAAATGCCCTAGCGGGATCGGGTTACGAGCAGTACTTC
CDR3: CATKNALAGSGYEQYF
J: TRBJ2-7
D: TRBD2
V: TRBV10-3
size: once

DNA: TGTGCCAGCAGCTTAGAGATCCATCAGCCCCAGCATTTT
CDR3: CASSLEIHQPQHF
J: TRBJ1-5
D: -
V: TRBV7-8
size: once

DNA: TGTGCCAGCAGCCCCCCACGGACAGGGGGATTGGCCCAGTACTTC
CDR3: CASSPPRTGGLAQYF
J: TRBJ2-5
D: TRBD1
V: TRBV5-5
size: -

DNA: TGCAGCGTTCAGGCCCGACCCTACGAGCAGTACTTC
CDR3: CSVQARPYEQYF
J: TRBJ2-7
D: -
V: TRBV29-1
size: -

DNA: TGTGCCAGCAGCTCAGGGGTCTATAATGAAAAACTGTTTTTT
CDR3: CASSSGVYNEKLFF
J: TRBJ1-4
D: -
V: TRBV7-9
size: -

DNA: TGCAGCGTCCAACCGGGCGGAAACACTGAAGCTTTCTTT
CDR3: CSVQPGGNTEAFF
J: TRBJ1-1
D: -
V: TRBV29-1
size: -

DNA: TGTGCCACCAGCAGTCGAACGGGAGGATCCCCCTACGAGCAGTACTTC
CDR3: CATSSRTGGSPYEQYF
J: TRBJ2-7
D: TRBD2
V: TRBV15
size: -

DNA: TGTGCCAGCAGTGAAGCGCTAACAAAGGGTATCTACGAGCAGTACTTC
CDR3: CASSEALTKGIYEQYF
J: TRBJ2-7
D: -
V: TRBV6-1
size: -

DNA: TGTGCCAGTAAGGACAGGGGAGTGATCACCGGGGAGCTGTTTTTT
CDR3: CASKDRGVITGELFF
J: TRBJ2-2
D: TRBD1
V: TRBV2
size: -

DNA: TGTGCCAGTAGTACCCCAGGGGGGTCAGCGGATGACACGCAGTATTTT
CDR3: CASSTPGGSADDTQYF
J: TRBJ2-3
D: -
V: TRBV19
size: -

DNA: TGCAGCGTTGTGCGGGACTATACCTACGAGCAGTACTTC
CDR3: CSVVRDYTYEQYF
J: TRBJ2-7
D: TRBD2
V: TRBV29-1
size: -

DNA: TGTGCCAGCAGCTTAGAGACAGATACGCAGTATTTT
CDR3: CASSLETDTQYF
J: TRBJ2-3
D: -
V: TRBV5-6
size: -

DNA: TGTGCCCTTTCCGGCGGGGGCCAGGCTTTCTTT
CDR3: CALSGGGQAFF
J: TRBJ1-1
D: -
V: TRBV28
size: -

DNA: TGTGCCAGCTCACCCCTACTGGACATCGCCCATGGCTACACCTTC
CDR3: CASSPLLDIAHGYTF
J: TRBJ1-2
D: -
V: TRBV18
size: -

DNA: TGCGCCAGCAGCCAAGAAGGTGGGGTCACCGGGGAGCTGTTTTTT
CDR3: CASSQEGGVTGELFF
J: TRBJ2-2
D: -
V: TRBV4-3
size: once

DNA: TGTGCCAGCAGCCTAAGGACTAGCGGGAGGGCCCGGGCGTTTGAGACCCAGTACTTC
CDR3: CASSLRTSGRARAFETQYF
J: TRBJ2-5
D: TRBD2
V: TRBV7-2
size: -

DNA: TGCAGCGTTACTTCAGGGTTTGGCTACACCTTC
CDR3: CSVTSGFGYTF
J: TRBJ1-2
D: -
V: TRBV29-1
size: -